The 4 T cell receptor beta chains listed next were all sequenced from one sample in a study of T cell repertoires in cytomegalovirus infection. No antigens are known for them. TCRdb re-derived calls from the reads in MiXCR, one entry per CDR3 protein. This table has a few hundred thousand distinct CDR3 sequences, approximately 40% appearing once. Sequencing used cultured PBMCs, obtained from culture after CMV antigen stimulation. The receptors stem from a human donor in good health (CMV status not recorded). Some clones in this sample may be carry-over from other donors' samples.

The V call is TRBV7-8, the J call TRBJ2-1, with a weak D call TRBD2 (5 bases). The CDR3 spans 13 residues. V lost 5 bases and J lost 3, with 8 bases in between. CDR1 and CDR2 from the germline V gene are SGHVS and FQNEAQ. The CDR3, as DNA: TGTGCCAGCAGCACGGGGATCTACAATGAGCAGTTCTTC. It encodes CASSTGIYNEQFF.

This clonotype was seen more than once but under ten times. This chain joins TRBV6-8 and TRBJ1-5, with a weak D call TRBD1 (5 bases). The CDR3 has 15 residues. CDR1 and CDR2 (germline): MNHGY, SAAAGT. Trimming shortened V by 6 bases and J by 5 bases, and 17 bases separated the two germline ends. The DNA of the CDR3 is TGTGCCAGCAGGCCCGCCGGCAGGGAGGATCAGCCCCAGCATTTT. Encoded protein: CASRPAGREDQPQHF.

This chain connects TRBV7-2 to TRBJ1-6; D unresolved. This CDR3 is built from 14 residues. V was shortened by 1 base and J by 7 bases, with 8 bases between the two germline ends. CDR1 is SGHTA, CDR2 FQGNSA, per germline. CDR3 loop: CASSLVPGNSPLHF. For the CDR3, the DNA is TGTGCCAGCAGCTTAGTCCCAGGAAATTCACCCCTCCACTTT.

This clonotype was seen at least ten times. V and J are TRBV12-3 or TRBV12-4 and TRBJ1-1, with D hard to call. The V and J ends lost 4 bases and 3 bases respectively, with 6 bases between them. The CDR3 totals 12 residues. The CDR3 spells CASSYGDTEAFF. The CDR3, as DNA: TGTGCCAGCAGTTACGGGGACACTGAAGCTTTCTTT.